This entry lists 12 T cell receptor beta chains sequenced from one sample in a study of blood T cells in healthy people across ages (dated by TCRdb to the mid-2010s). The library came from 5' RACE. Sequencing instrument: Illumina HiSeq 2500. A second PCR of roughly 7 to 11 cycles was run with a J-beta primer mix and a sample-barcoded 5' primer. TCRdb itself trimmed the public reads at Q25 with fastp, ran MiXCR and retained productive beta chains. CDR3 protein duplicates are merged, each entry listing the most common genes and DNA. The sample table contains 1.4 million to 1.5 million distinct CDR3 sequences; only one count was recorded for roughly 45% of them. Under 8% of the sample rests with the top ten. The sequenced sample was blood. These receptors were obtained from a woman in her late teens or twenties in good health.

This chain uses TRBV25-1 with TRBJ1-4; possible D gene TRBD1, 5 bases. V shed 10 bases and J shed 0 bases, with 21 bases lying between them. This CDR3 spans 17 amino acids. Looked up from germline, CDR1 is MGHDK and CDR2 is SYGVNS. As DNA, the CDR3 is TGTGCCACCCAAAGCTTACGGGGCAGTGCAACTAATGAAAAACTGTTTTTT. Encoded protein: CATQSLRGSATNEKLFF.

This chain uses TRBV10-1 with TRBJ2-4, with 8 positions matching TRBD1. Near its end, the DNA agrees better with TRBJ2-7, so the J call may be wrong. Germline loops: CDR1 WNHNN, CDR2 SYGVQD (reference sequence). The CDR3 sequence is 17 residues long. This CDR3 reads CANLLRDRQLGGGEQYF. The CDR3 coding sequence is TGCGCCAACCTGCTCCGGGACAGGCAACTTGGGGGAGGCGAGCAGTACTTC.

The rearrangement uses TRBV29-1 and TRBJ2-1; D is perhaps TRBD1 or TRBD2 (5 bases each). The CDR3 has 14 residues. The V gene's germline CDR1 is SQVTM and CDR2 ANQGSEA. The CDR3 protein is CTSSGTATYNEQFF. CDR3 DNA sequence: TGCACCAGTTCCGGGACGGCAACCTACAATGAGCAGTTCTTC.

This rearrangement joins TRBV7-2 to TRBJ2-4; possible D gene TRBD1, 7 bases. The DNA end is a closer match to TRBJ2-5, so the J assignment may be wrong. CDR3 length equals 15 residues. Germline CDR1 and CDR2: SGHTA and FQGNSA. The CDR3 loop is CASSYRGGVQETQYF. In DNA form, the CDR3 reads TGTGCCAGCAGTTACAGGGGAGGCGTCCAAGAGACCCAGTACTTC.

V and J are TRBV28 and TRBJ2-5; TRBD1 matches at 7 bases. V gave up 5 bases and J gave up 1 base; unmatched junction bases: 7. This CDR3 spans 15 amino acids. Germline V gene data show CDR1 as MDHEN and CDR2 as SYDVKM. In DNA form, the CDR3 reads TGTGCCAGCAGTCCTAGGACAGGCGGCCAAGAGACCCAGTACTTC. This sequence encodes CASSPRTGGQETQYF.

The genes are TRBV6-1 and TRBJ2-1; D assignment may be TRBD1 or TRBD2 (5 bases each). The J call is in doubt because the DNA end fits TRBJ2-7 better. The CDR3 is 15 amino acids. Germline assignment: CDR1 MNHNS and CDR2 SASEGT. CDR3 loop: CASIGDGSSYNEQYF. CDR3 DNA sequence: TGTGCCAGCATCGGGGACGGAAGCTCCTACAATGAGCAGTACTTC.

This chain uses TRBV7-3 with TRBJ2-4; a possible D gene is TRBD1 (5 bases). CDR1 and CDR2 from the germline V gene are SGHTA and FQGTGA. V lost 4 bases and J lost 2, with 15 bases in between. The CDR3 totals 16 residues. CDR3 in amino acids: CASSSPLTDTKNIQYF. The CDR3 DNA is TGTGCCAGCAGCTCCCCCCTGACAGACACCAAAAACATTCAGTACTTC. The variable domain in full, completed from reference TRBV7-3 and TRBJ2-4, reads GAGVSQTPSNKVTEKGKYVELRCDPISGHTALYWYRQSLGQGPEFLIYFQGTGAADDSGLPNDRFFAVRPEGSVSTLKIQRTERGDSAVYLCASSSPLTDTKNIQYFGAGTRLSVL.

The rearrangement joins TRBV19 to TRBJ2-3; 8 bases are shared with TRBD2. The CDR3 spans 15 residues. Unmatched junction bases numbered 6, after V lost 7 bases and J lost 0 bases. Germline V gene data show CDR1 as LNHDA and CDR2 as SQIVND (reference sequence). The CDR3 reads CASMLSGASTDTQYF. The CDR3 DNA reads as TGTGCCAGTATGCTTAGCGGGGCTAGCACAGATACGCAGTATTTT.

This clonotype was recorded a few times. V usage is TRBV6-6 and J usage is TRBJ2-1; weak D call: TRBD2 (7 bases). Germline V gene data show CDR1 as MNHNY and CDR2 as SVGAGI (reference sequence). V lost 6 bases to trimming and J lost 9 bases, with 18 bases between them. The CDR3 length is 14 residues. DNA for the CDR3: TGTGCCAGCAGGAACCCCTGGGGGGGGCCTGAGCAGTTCTTC. It codes for CASRNPWGGPEQFF.

The J gene is TRBJ2-2, the V gene TRBV10-3; D is uncertain. Germline V lookup: CDR1 ENHRY, CDR2 SYGVKD. The CDR3 extends over 11 amino acids. Trimming cost V 7 bases and J 5 bases, with 5 bases left between them. The CDR3 bases are TGTGCCATCACTACGACCGGGGAGCTGTTTTTT. Its protein is CAITTTGELFF.

This rearrangement joins TRBV9 to TRBJ2-7; 10 bases align to TRBD1. The CDR3 spans 15 residues. J was trimmed by 6 bases and V by 3 bases; bases with no gene match: 9. The germline V gene has CDR1 SGDLS and CDR2 YYNGEE. CDR3 bases: TGTGCCAGCAGCGCGCCGGGACAGGGGATATCCGAGCAGTACTTC. Protein sequence: CASSAPGQGISEQYF.

The J gene is TRBJ2-3, the V gene TRBV4-1; D may be TRBD1 (7 bases). Germline V gene sequence: CDR1 MGHRA, CDR2 YSYEKL. The CDR3 runs to 14 residues. The ends were cut back, 1 base at V and 6 bases at J, with 11 bases in the middle. Here the CDR3 DNA reads TGCGCCAGCAGCCAAGTTGGAGGGGGCGATACGCAGTATTTT. Residues: CASSQVGGGDTQYF.